This TCR beta chain stems from a study of T-cell reconstitution after alpha-beta-depleted transplantation in children. Molecular barcoding with unique molecular identifiers was used for the TCRbeta library. TCRdb recomputed calls from the PCR reads with MiXCR, one row per CDR3 protein. The sample has fewer than 95,000 distinct CDR3 sequences, over 9% seen once; the top ten hold roughly 14%. This clonotype has at least ten counts. The TCR originated in a human donor who donated a stem cell graft to a child with inherited bone marrow failure. The material sequenced was PBMCs from the stem cell graft donor, taken from the stem cell graft.

The CDR3 protein is CASSLHGEGNTEAFF. The CDR3 nucleotides read TGTGCCAGCAGCCTCCACGGCGAAGGGAACACTGAAGCTTTCTTT. The chain employs TRBV9 and TRBJ1-1; D not resolved. CDR3 size: 15 residues. Germline CDR1 and CDR2: SGDLS and YYNGEE. The V end lost 4 bases, the J end lost 1 base, and 14 bases lay between the germline ends.